Following are 7 T cell receptor beta chains from one sample sequenced in a study of blood T cell repertoires in COVID-19. Clones were sequenced by immunoSEQ multiplex PCR, and TCRdb holds only the in-frame ones, with some missing. The table lists approximately 400,000 clones, about four fifths of them singletons, with over 0.95% in the top ten. What was sequenced was peripheral blood. Receptors were obtained from a human donor with acute or convalescent COVID-19. The donor label of this sample is uncertain.

The gene calls are TRBV2 and TRBJ2-2, with 8 bases identical to TRBD1. Germline lookup yields CDR1 SNHLY and CDR2 FYNNEI. The CDR3 sequence is 15 residues long. V dropped 11 bases and J dropped 4; count of bases not matched to a gene: 12. This CDR3 is CAAKADRVPTGELFF. DNA of the CDR3: TGTGCCGCAAAAGCGGACAGGGTCCCCACCGGGGAGCTGTTTTTT.

The chain has TRBV5-5 and TRBJ2-1; 10 nucleotides align to TRBD2. Trimming took 1 base from V and 9 from J; bases not matched to a gene: 10. Germline CDR1 SGHKS, CDR2 YYEKEE (reference sequence). CDR3 length equals 16 residues. CDR3: CASSLPTSGVQGEQFF. In nucleotides, the CDR3 is TGTGCCAGCAGCTTGCCAACTAGCGGGGTTCAGGGTGAGCAGTTCTTC.

This chain connects TRBV28 to TRBJ2-7; perhaps TRBD1 as D (5 bases). Trimming left V 1 base short and J 2 bases short, with 9 bases between. Germline V gene sequence: CDR1 MDHEN, CDR2 SYDVKM. The CDR3 length is 14 residues. The DNA of the CDR3 is TGTGCCAGCAGTTTATATAGGGGCCCCTACGAGCAGTACTTC. Translation gives CASSLYRGPYEQYF.

V gene TRBV4-2 combines with J gene TRBJ2-1; D might be TRBD2 (5 bases). Trimming removed 3 bases from V and 7 bases from J, with 16 bases in between. Germline assignment: CDR1 LGHNA and CDR2 YNFKEQ. CDR3 size: 15 residues. For the CDR3, the DNA is TGTGCCAGCAGCCACCTCGAGGGTCGAGTTAATGAGCAGTTCTTC. Its protein product is CASSHLEGRVNEQFF.

Written as DNA, the CDR3 is TGTGCCAGCAGTTTCGGACAGTTGAATTCACCCCTCCACTTT. It encodes CASSFGQLNSPLHF. The chain carries TRBV5-6 and TRBJ1-6, with a possible D match to TRBD1 (6 bases). This CDR3 has 14 amino acids. The germline CDR1 and CDR2 sequences are SGHDT and YYEEEE. The ends were cut back, 5 bases at V and 7 bases at J, with 13 bases in the middle.

This chain connects TRBV9 to TRBJ1-2; 10 bases map to TRBD1. Germline CDR1 reads SGDLS; CDR2 reads YYNGEE. The trim removed 4 bases at V and 7 bases at J, leaving 7 bases unmatched. This CDR3 spans 14 amino acids. The CDR3 sequence: CASSQGQGSGGYTF. The DNA of the CDR3 is TGTGCCAGCAGCCAGGGACAGGGGTCCGGTGGCTACACCTTC.

V is TRBV28 and J is TRBJ2-2; 16 bases are a match to TRBD2. V trimming: 4 bases; J trimming: 3 bases; junction bases outside the gene matches: 8. Germline V CDR1 and CDR2: MDHEN, SYDVKM. CDR3 length equals 19 residues. As DNA, the CDR3 is TGTGCCAGCAGTTCCCCGGGACTAGCGGGAGGGCGCGACACCGGGGAGCTGTTTTTT. Amino acid sequence: CASSSPGLAGGRDTGELFF.